This TCR beta chain was sequenced for a study of cytomegalovirus exposure and HLA in healthy donors. The donors were part of the roughly 130-subject validation cohort, which stood apart from the approximately 670-subject first cohort. This CDR3 spans 14 amino acids. V was cut by 5 bases and J by 2 bases, with 13 bases left in between. Germline CDR1 reads LNHDA; CDR2 reads SQIVND (reference sequence). Data came from immunoSEQ multiplex PCR; TCRdb stores just in-frame clones and leaves some out. The sample records 250,000 to 400,000 clones, 70% to 90% being singletons. Sample: PBMCs. This TCR was recovered from a man aged 25-45 years in good health and CMV-seronegative. V usage is TRBV19 and J usage is TRBJ2-7, with D maybe TRBD2 (5 bases). Here the CDR3 reads CASSPTGIPYEQYF. DNA of the CDR3: TGTGCCAGTAGTCCAACCGGGATCCCCTACGAGCAGTACTTC.